This TCR beta chain was obtained from a study of T cells in localized non-small cell lung cancer. Broader study findings: Heterogeneity cannot be ruled out, as sequencing used one tumor region only. It was uninvolved adjacent lung that showed the highest T cell clonality, exceeding tumor. Appearances in adjacent lung were noted for a median approximately 58 of the top 100 tumor clones. Among blood samples, higher T cell density accompanied longer overall survival.

From germline, CDR1 is KGHSH and CDR2 LQKENI. The CDR3 runs to 13 residues. V was pared by 3 bases and J by 0 bases, with 4 bases between. Some clones are missing from TCRdb's copy, which holds only in-frame ones; the method was immunoSEQ multiplex PCR. The table records 800 or so clones, about 30% of them present only once. For this clone: Its antigen is unknown.

The sequence came from a man between 40 and 69 years old with stage III lung adenocarcinoma. This specimen was lung tumor tissue, taken before any cancer treatment. The genes are TRBV18 and TRBJ2-3; D is uncertain. The CDR3 coding sequence is TGTGCCAGCTCACCGCCTAGCACAGATACGCAGTATTTT. Translated: CASSPPSTDTQYF.